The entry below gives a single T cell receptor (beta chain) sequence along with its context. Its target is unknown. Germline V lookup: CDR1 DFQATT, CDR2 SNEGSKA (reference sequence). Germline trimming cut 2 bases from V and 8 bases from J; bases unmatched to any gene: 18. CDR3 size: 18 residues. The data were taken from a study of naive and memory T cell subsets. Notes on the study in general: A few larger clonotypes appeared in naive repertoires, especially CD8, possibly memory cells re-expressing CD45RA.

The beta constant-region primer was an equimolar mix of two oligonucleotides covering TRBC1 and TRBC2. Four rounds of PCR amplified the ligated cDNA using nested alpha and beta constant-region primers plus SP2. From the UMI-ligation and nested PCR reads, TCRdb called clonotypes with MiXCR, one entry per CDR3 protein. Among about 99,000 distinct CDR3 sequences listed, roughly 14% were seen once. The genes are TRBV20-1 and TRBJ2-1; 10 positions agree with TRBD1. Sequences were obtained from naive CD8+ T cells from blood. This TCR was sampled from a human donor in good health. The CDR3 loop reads CSARFGTGVFRVEDEQFF. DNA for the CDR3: TGCAGTGCTAGATTCGGGACAGGGGTTTTTAGGGTTGAGGATGAGCAGTTCTTC.